The T cell receptor beta chain described here comes from a study of CD8 T cells in Susac syndrome (dated by TCRdb to the late 2010s). Regarding the study in general: Of the Susac syndrome patients who were sequenced, six had clinically active disease and 8 or 9 were in clinical remission. Susac syndrome patients were therapy-naive, on corticosteroids (some also receiving IVIg), or on IVIg alone at blood withdrawal. The study compared CD8+ T cell repertoire clonality among over 9 healthy donors, around 14 Susac syndrome patients and approximately 16 multiple sclerosis patients. The study used repertoire sequencing to test whether antigen drove CD8+ T cell activation and differentiation in Susac syndrome. General study outcomes and caveats: CD8+ repertoires in Susac syndrome showed clonal expansion, which was highest in CD8+ TEMRA cells and was greater in clinically active patients than in remitting patients. The study acknowledged that relatively few individuals were included in the TCR sequencing and HLA analysis. Around 15 Susac-specific public clones were identified in the total CD8+ repertoire, and roughly five Susac-specific public clones were identified in the CD8+ TEMRA repertoire.

RNA was extracted using the RNeasy kit, and about 0.45 to 1 microgram was reverse transcribed with random hexamers. The immunoSEQ multiplex PCR assay, covering 54 Vbeta and 13 Jbeta segments, was used to amplify TCR beta CDR3 regions. Bias from PCR amplification was corrected by using a synthetic template baseline for primer optimization and for computational correction. Processing in the source paper ran as follows. Only productive sequences were kept, with reads annotated to V, D and J genes according to IMGT and analyzed in immunoSEQ Analyzer. Clonality was calculated as one minus the Shannon entropy normalized by log2 of the number of productive unique sequences. For each patient and control, public and private clones were evaluated within the 100 most prevalent clones. Clones were defined as Susac-specific when absent from the healthy and MS cohorts, from roughly 1,100 published viral clones and from other ImmuneACCESS disease sequences. TCRdb cleaned the public reads at Q25 with fastp, built clones with MiXCR and kept in-frame beta chains. Rows are combined by CDR3 protein, so each entry shows the most common genes and DNA. These V and J calls originate from TCRdb's pipeline instead of the authors' own analysis. Here the sample has over 100,000 distinct CDR3 sequences; roughly 94% occur a single time. About 0.28% of the sample is taken by the ten largest.

Reading from cysteine to phenylalanine, the CDR3 counts 16 amino acids. The DNA shown is the 48-base CDR3, in frame from base 1. Germline trimming amounts to 4 bases on V and 7 bases on J, with 15 as the count of junction bases outside the gene matches. Sequences MGHRA (CDR1) and YSYEKL (CDR2) are obtained from the germline V gene. Peripheral blood CD8+ and CD4+ T cells from healthy donors, Susac syndrome patients and multiple sclerosis patients were profiled by high-throughput TCR beta sequencing. The Susac syndrome patients fulfilled recently defined diagnostic criteria for definite or probable disease. Bulk CD8+ and CD4+ T cells were purified by magnetic negative isolation, while CD8+ TEMRA cells were enriched using FACS. Blood was collected in EDTA tubes and processed within 24 hours, with PBMCs isolated through density gradient centrifugation. PBMCs intended for TCR sequencing were cryopreserved in liquid nitrogen and thawed later in a water bath at 37 degrees C. Purity of sorted or isolated CD4+, CD8+ and CD8+ TEMRA cells was at least 90%.

A note on this clonotype: The specificity of this receptor is unknown. No clone much larger than this one lies a single base away; base qualities are absent.

The chain is made from TRBV4-1 and TRBJ2-5; the junction holds 7 bases that match TRBD1. Material for sequencing was CD8+ T cells from PBMCs. The sequence derives from a human donor with Susac syndrome. DNA sequence: TGCGCCAGCAGCCGAGAGACAGGGACCCCCGAGGGGACCCAGTACTTC. This encodes CASSRETGTPEGTQYF.